Sequencing of this TCR beta chain was carried out in a study of blood T cell repertoires in COVID-19. Study summary: PBMCs, B-cell-depleted T cells, or T cells provided the cDNA or gDNA that made up the material.

Individuals aged about 18 to 89 years were recruited from about two dozen US areas. Clinical histories supplied by participants themselves formed the basis of cohort assignment. The germline gives CDR1 SGHTA, CDR2 FQGNSA. V lost 4 bases to trimming and J lost 4 bases, with 13 bases between them. The length of the CDR3 is 14 residues. The assay was immunoSEQ multiplex PCR, and TCRdb's table has in-frame clones only and misses some. The sample lists 300,000 to 450,000 clones, approximately 87% occurring once. This TCR was recovered from a man between 25 and 39 years old who had recovered from COVID-19. What was sequenced was PBMCs or T cells enriched from blood (not recorded which). The gene calls are TRBV7-2 and TRBJ1-1; weak D call: TRBD1 (5 bases). The CDR3 region has the DNA TGTGCCAGCAGCTCCCTTCCGGGGGGCACTGAAGCTTTCTTT. Protein product: CASSSLPGGTEAFF. The variable domain in full, completed from reference TRBV7-2 and TRBJ1-1, reads GAGVSQSPSNKVTEKGKDVELRCDPISGHTALYWYRQSLGQGLEFLIYFQGNSAPDKSGLPSDRFSAERTGGSVSTLTIQRTQQEDSAVYLCASSSLPGGTEAFFGQGTRLTVV.